This TCR beta chain was profiled in a study of T cell responses to AZD1222 COVID-19 vaccine. Findings of the study overall: Unmutated variant regions are reportedly targeted by nearly half of spike-specific TCRs. Every sample of the repertoires postdated the peak T cell response. It should be noted that donors were predominantly white British and more often female, and clonal diversity was possibly underestimated.

A word on this clone: The antigen is unknown.

CDR3 length: 14 amino acids. Germline assignment: CDR1 SGHNT and CDR2 YYREEE (reference sequence). V was shortened by 4 bases and J by 2 bases, with 13 bases between the two germline ends. Sequencing used immunoSEQ multiplex PCR; TCRdb keeps in-frame clones, though not all of them. The sample gives 180,000 or so clones, about 90% of which show up once; 1.3% is in the top ten. The TCR was taken from an adult who received the AZD1222 COVID-19 vaccine. The sequencing here drew on peripheral blood, taken 28 days after the second AZD1222 dose. The rearrangement joins TRBV5-4 to TRBJ2-7; D possibly corresponds to TRBD2 (5 bases). The CDR3 DNA reads as TGTGCCAGCAGCCCGGCGGGTAGGGCCTACGAGCAGTACTTC. This gives the protein CASSPAGRAYEQYF.